This T cell receptor (beta chain) was recovered during a study of glioma-infiltrating T cells after dendritic cell vaccination. Time point denoted: after dendritic cell vaccination, including at tumor progression/relapse. The CDR3 runs 14 residues. Germline CDR1 SGHTA, CDR2 FQGNSA. With V trimmed by 5 bases and J by 8 bases, 8 bases remained unmatched. Produced via immunoSEQ multiplex PCR; TCRdb's table is partial and in-frame only. The repertoire holds about 50,000 clones, with approximately 89% as singletons. This chain joins TRBV7-2 and TRBJ2-2, with 7 nucleotides matching TRBD1. The clonotype originates from a human donor with glioblastoma. The sequenced sample was blood, obtained after dendritic cell vaccination. CDR3 DNA: TGTGCCAGCAGCCCCGACAGGGTTGGTGGGGAGCTGTTTTTT. Translated: CASSPDRVGGELFF.